The 10 T cell receptor beta chains listed next were all sequenced from one sample in a study of blood T cell repertoires in COVID-19. Clones were read by immunoSEQ multiplex PCR, and TCRdb kept only the in-frame ones, dropping some. The profile shows approximately 160,000 clones, under 90% of them singletons. Material for sequencing was PBMCs or T cells enriched from blood (not recorded which). All receptors derive from a man aged 45-60 years who had recovered from COVID-19.

The chain couples TRBV7-9 to TRBJ1-2; TRBD1 is a possible D gene (5 bases). Germline V gene sequence: CDR1 SEHNR, CDR2 FQNEAQ (reference sequence). Trimming took off 1 base at V and 10 bases at J, with 13 bases between the two ends. The CDR3 is made up of 13 amino acids. CDR3 protein: CASSLGQGADYTF. The CDR3, as DNA: TGTGCCAGCAGCTTAGGTCAGGGTGCGGACTACACCTTC. Filled out from reference TRBV7-9 and TRBJ1-2, the complete variable domain reads DTGVSQNPRHKITKRGQNVTFRCDPISEHNRLYWYRQTLGQGPEFLTYFQNEAQLEKSRLLSDRFSAERPKGSFSTLEIQRTEQGDSAMYLCASSLGQGADYTFGSGTRLTVV.

The chain joins TRBV7-8 to TRBJ2-7; D is unresolved. V was shortened by 2 bases and J by 3 bases, with 11 bases between the two germline ends. The CDR3 length is 14 residues. Germline V gene lookup returns CDR1 SGHVS and CDR2 FQNEAQ. CDR3 nucleotide sequence: TGTGCCAGCAGCTTAAGAGGTACTCTCTACGAGCAGTACTTC. Translated, it gives CASSLRGTLYEQYF.

This chain links TRBV28 with TRBJ2-3; unclear D gene. Trimming pared 5 bases from V and 9 bases from J, leaving 9 bases between. CDR1 and CDR2 from the germline V gene are MDHEN and SYDVKM. CDR3 size: 11 residues. The CDR3 DNA follows: TGTGCCAGCAGTCCCCGCGTAACGCAGTATTTT. Translated, it gives CASSPRVTQYF.

V gene TRBV19 combines with J gene TRBJ1-1; no clear D gene. The CDR3 runs 14 residues. The ends were cut back, 9 bases at V and 5 bases at J, with 19 bases in the middle. The germline gives CDR1 LNHDA, CDR2 SQIVND (reference sequence). CDR3 loop: CASTPRGSGTEAFF. CDR3 bases: TGTGCCAGCACTCCCCGTGGCTCGGGGACTGAAGCTTTCTTT.

The chain carries TRBV3-1 (or the pseudogene TRBV3-2) and TRBJ1-5; weak D call: TRBD1 (5 bases). Germline values: CDR1 LGHDT, CDR2 YNNKEL (reference sequence). This CDR3 has 14 residues. V lost 4 bases and J 4 bases, leaving 11 bases between the germline ends. In nucleotides, the CDR3 is TGTGCCAGCAGCCCCCGGACACTTAATCAGCCCCAGCATTTT. It translates to CASSPRTLNQPQHF.

This clone was recorded only once. V and J are TRBV6-5 and TRBJ2-7, with D possibly matching TRBD1 (6 bases). This CDR3 spans 14 amino acids. Germline CDR1 is MNHEY and CDR2 is SVGAGI. Trimming took off 5 bases at V and 4 bases at J, with 15 bases between the two ends. The CDR3, as DNA: TGTGCCAGCAGTCCCGGGACAAGAACATACGAGCAGTACTTC. It translates to CASSPGTRTYEQYF.

The CDR3 spells CASSLGGGAYEQYF. CDR3 coding DNA: TGTGCCAGCAGTCTAGGAGGGGGCGCCTACGAGCAGTACTTC. The chain recombines TRBV7-9 with TRBJ2-7; tentative D call: TRBD1 (7 bases). V lost 6 bases, J lost 2 bases, and 14 bases lay in between. The germline gives CDR1 SEHNR, CDR2 FQNEAQ (reference sequence). This CDR3 comprises 14 residues.

The rearrangement links TRBV9 to TRBJ1-5; maybe TRBD1 (5 bases). The germline V and J ends were trimmed by 1 base and 0 bases, with 8 bases remaining between them. In germline, CDR1 is SGDLS, CDR2 YYNGEE. There are 15 residues in the CDR3. The CDR3 bases are TGTGCCAGCAGCGTATCAGGGCATAGCAATCAGCCCCAGCATTTT. Protein: CASSVSGHSNQPQHF.

As concerns this clone: The junction shows a germline mismatch at one end, possibly a read error. The chain couples TRBV20-1 to TRBJ1-4; D perhaps matches TRBD1 (5 bases). Germline loops: CDR1 DFQATT, CDR2 SNEGSKA (reference sequence). CDR3 size: 11 residues. The CDR3 DNA is TGCAGTGCTGGAGACAGAGAAAAACTGTTTTTT. Translated: CSAGDREKLFF.

The chain couples TRBV3-1 (or the pseudogene TRBV3-2) to TRBJ1-3, with D possibly being TRBD1 (5 bases). There are 16 residues in the CDR3. Germline V gene lookup returns CDR1 LGHDT and CDR2 YNNKEL (reference sequence). V lost 5 bases to trimming and J lost 2 bases, with 16 bases between them. The CDR3 bases are TGTGCCAGCAGCACTATTTGGCGGGGGGCTGGAAACACCATATATTTT. It specifies CASSTIWRGAGNTIYF.